These 17 T cell receptor beta chains were sequenced from one sample in a study of T cells expressing NK-cell markers. TCRdb reprocessed the 5' RACE reads; each CDR3 protein has one entry and no DNA is given. The record lists tens of thousands of distinct CDR3 sequences, of which the ten most abundant hold approximately 60%. Sequences were obtained from blood T cells: a sorted CD56 or NKG2C T cell subset, CD4+ or CD8+ T cells, or bulk PBMC T cells (not recorded which). Every receptor here comes from a woman aged 18 to 69 in good health.

The chain uses TRBV21-1 and TRBJ2-7; with no DNA, the TCRdb D assignment of TRBD2 cannot be verified. TRBV21-1 is assigned pseudogene status. CDR3 length equals 13 residues. The CDR3 here is CASKKTGPREQYF.

The chain combines TRBV7-6 with TRBJ2-2; TCRdb gives TRBD2 as the D gene, but with no DNA this cannot be confirmed. CDR3 length equals 17 residues. Germline CDR1 SGHVS, CDR2 FNYEAQ. The CDR3 loop reads CASSLRLAHENTGELFF.

The chain couples TRBV2 to TRBJ2-5; TCRdb's D call of TRBD2 is untestable without DNA. The CDR3 has 14 amino acids. CDR1 is SNHLY and CDR2 is FYNNEI in the germline V gene. CDR3 loop: CASSALAGEETQYF.

The chain has TRBV2 and TRBJ2-1; TCRdb gives TRBD1 as the D gene, but with no DNA this cannot be confirmed. There are 16 residues in the CDR3. Germline CDR1 reads SNHLY; CDR2 reads FYNNEI. The CDR3 loop reads CASSHRSGSSYNEQFF.

The rearrangement links TRBV20-1 to TRBJ2-3; the D gene TCRdb calls, TRBD1, cannot be checked with no DNA. The CDR3 is 17 amino acids. The V gene's germline CDR1 is DFQATT and CDR2 SNEGSKA (reference sequence). The CDR3: CSAISYGSYRQGDTQYF.

The V and J genes are TRBV4-1 and TRBJ2-5. The germline gives CDR1 MGHRA, CDR2 YSYEKL. This CDR3 comprises 15 residues. CDR3 in amino acids: CASSQDREGQETQYF.

This sequence joins TRBV4-1 and TRBJ2-7; the TCRdb D gene call, TRBD1, has no DNA to confirm it. The CDR3 totals 17 residues. Germline V lookup: CDR1 MGHRA, CDR2 YSYEKL. The CDR3 region is CASSQDPPPDLSYEQYF.

The gene calls are TRBV3-1 and TRBJ2-5. The CDR3 sequence is 14 residues long. The germline V gene encodes CDR1 LGHDT and CDR2 YNNKEL (reference sequence). This CDR3 reads CASSQESREETQYF.

This chain connects TRBV29-1 to TRBJ2-7; TCRdb calls TRBD2, which cannot be checked without DNA. Germline assignment: CDR1 SQVTM and CDR2 ANQGSEA. The CDR3 sequence is 13 residues long. The CDR3 loop is CSVRLAGSYEQYF.

The rearrangement uses TRBV9 and TRBJ2-1; TCRdb returns TRBD2, unconfirmable since there is no DNA. The CDR3 consists of 16 residues. Germline V gene data show CDR1 as SGDLS and CDR2 as YYNGEE. This CDR3 is CASSVGLAGLYNEQFF.

This chain links TRBV4-1 with TRBJ1-4; TCRdb's assignment of TRBD1 cannot be checked, as there is no DNA. This CDR3 is 15 amino acids long. Germline CDR1 reads MGHRA; CDR2 reads YSYEKL. CDR3 protein: CASSPWDSLNEKLFF.

The chain carries TRBV6-5 and TRBJ2-3; TCRdb proposes TRBD2, but this gene call is untestable without DNA. This CDR3 is 11 amino acids long. Looked up from germline, CDR1 is MNHEY and CDR2 is SVGAGI. The CDR3 sequence: CATEGLSTQYF.

The V and J genes are TRBV27 and TRBJ2-7; TCRdb returns TRBD1, unconfirmable since there is no DNA. Germline V CDR1 and CDR2: MNHEY, SMNVEV (reference sequence). CDR3 length: 14 amino acids. The CDR3 loop reads CASSSQGISYEQYF.

The chain couples TRBV4-1 to TRBJ2-1; TCRdb gives TRBD1 as the D gene, but with no DNA this cannot be confirmed. The CDR3 contains 17 residues. CDR1 and CDR2 (germline): MGHRA, YSYEKL. The chain's CDR3 is CASSPFPLGGTPNEQFF.

The CDR3 loop reads CASSPGLAAVNEQFF. The chain is built from TRBV28 and TRBJ2-1; with no DNA, the TCRdb D assignment of TRBD2 cannot be verified. This CDR3 contains 15 residues. Germline V gene data show CDR1 as MDHEN and CDR2 as SYDVKM.

J is TRBJ2-5 and V is TRBV7-8. The CDR3 is 11 amino acids. Germline V gene lookup returns CDR1 SGHVS and CDR2 FQNEAQ. The CDR3: CASSIGQPQYF. The full variable domain, in which reference TRBV7-8 and TRBJ2-5 provide the parts outside the CDR3, is GAGVSQSPRYKVAKRGQDVALRCDPISGHVSLFWYQQALGQGPEFLTYFQNEAQLDKSGLPSDRFFAERPEGSVSTLKIQRTQQEDSAVYLCASSIGQPQYFGPGTRLLVL.

The genes are TRBV12-3 or TRBV12-4 and TRBJ1-2. The CDR3 length is 13 residues. This CDR3 is CASSFSGSYGYTF.